The clone carrying this T cell receptor beta chain showed up just a few times. Its antigen is not known. This sample is drawn from a study of T-cell memory formation after mild COVID-19. Across the study: The TCR clusters were mostly specific to one donor.

Study findings and constraints: Clones that shrank (day 15 to 85) were balanced CD4/CD8, whereas later expanders leaned CD4+.

TCR alpha and TCR beta cDNA libraries with sample barcodes and UMIs came from 5'RACE using constant-segment primers. Via MiXCR, TCRdb re-called the 5' RACE reads, giving one row per CDR3 protein. This repertoire shows 250,000 or so distinct CDR3 sequences, 15% to 20% found once; its top ten account for 23%. V dropped 5 bases and J dropped 3; count of bases not matched to a gene: 4. The length of the CDR3 is 14 residues. Germline CDR1 and CDR2: SGHTA and FQGNSA. This clonotype originated in a man younger than 30 who had mild COVID-19 (a few samples of this study predate the infection). Cell type and time point are not known. This chain joins TRBV7-2 and TRBJ2-5; TRBD2 agrees at 9 bases. Sequencing was carried out using PBMCs or a T cell subset sorted from them (not recorded which). CDR3 bases: TGTGCCAGCAGCACTCAGCGGGGGGAAGAGACCCAGTACTTC. Translated: CASSTQRGEETQYF.